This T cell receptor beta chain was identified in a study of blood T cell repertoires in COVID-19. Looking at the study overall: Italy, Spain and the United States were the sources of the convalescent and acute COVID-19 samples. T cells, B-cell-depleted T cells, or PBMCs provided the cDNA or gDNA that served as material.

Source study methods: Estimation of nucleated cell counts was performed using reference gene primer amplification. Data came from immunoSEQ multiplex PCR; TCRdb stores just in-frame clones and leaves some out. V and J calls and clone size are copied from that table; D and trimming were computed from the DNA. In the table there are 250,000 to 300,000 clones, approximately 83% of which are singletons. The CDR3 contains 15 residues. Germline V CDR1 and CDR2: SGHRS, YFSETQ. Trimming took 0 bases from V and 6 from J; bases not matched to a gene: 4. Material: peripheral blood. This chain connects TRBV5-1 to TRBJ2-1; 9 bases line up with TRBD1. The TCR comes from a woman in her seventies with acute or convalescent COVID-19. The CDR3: CASSLEGQGINEQFF. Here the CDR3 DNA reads TGCGCCAGCAGCTTGGAGGGACAGGGTATCAATGAGCAGTTCTTC.